This T cell receptor (beta chain) came from a study of shared clonotypes between healthy human individuals. The CDR3 loop spans 14 amino acids. Trimming took 6 bases from V and 0 from J, leaving 11 bases between them. Germline-derived CDR1 and CDR2 are MNHEY and SVGAGI. Measured with immunoSEQ multiplex PCR; TCRdb has only the in-frame clones, and not every one. The sample has approximately 1.5 million clones, about 98% seen once. The TCR comes from a man aged 30-40 years in good health. Sequencing input: naive CD4+ T cells sorted from blood. Stated subset: CD45RA+ positively selected. The chain links TRBV6-5 to TRBJ2-5, with a weak D call TRBD2 (5 bases). The CDR3 nucleotides are TGTGCCAGCAGCATGACTAAGTACCAAGAGACCCAGTACTTC. As protein: CASSMTKYQETQYF.